The TCR beta chain described here comes from a study of T cells in Graves' hyperthyroidism and ophthalmopathy. The V and J ends lost 1 base and 8 bases respectively, with 13 bases between them. The CDR3 runs to 14 residues. Germline V gives CDR1 SGHRS, CDR2 YFSETQ. Amplification of TCR beta CDR3 regions used RNA as the template. RT-PCR in the first round (using the HTBI primer set) targeted the TCR CDR3. One entry per CDR3 protein, called by TCRdb with MiXCR from the multiplex PCR reads. Among approximately 430,000 distinct CDR3 sequences, around 14% were seen once, and the ten largest hold 13% to 15%. This clonotype was picked up many times.

The TCR was taken from a woman under 30 with Graves' hyperthyroidism. The chain joins TRBV5-1 to TRBJ2-1; D gene ambiguous. The specimen sequenced was blood. In DNA form, the CDR3 reads TGCGCCAGCAGCTTGTATCAGGTTGGCGATGAGCAGTTCTTC. Its translation: CASSLYQVGDEQFF.